Listed below are T cell receptor beta chains from one sample, sequenced in a study of T-cell reconstitution after alpha-beta-depleted transplantation in children. TCRdb fed the PCR reads into MiXCR, producing one record per CDR3 protein. Here the sample spans under 250,000 distinct CDR3 sequences, approximately 6.9% being singletons. This specimen was PBMCs, taken before TCRalphabeta/CD19-depleted stem cell transplant. Receptors were obtained from a boy aged 2 to 10 with acute lymphoblastic leukemia, due to receive a stem cell transplant. The conserved cysteine and the conserved F or W are not part of the CDR3 here. Fields, in order: clone size, J gene, V gene, CDR3 protein. Expanded clones are given a class, and other clones once, few, many or no size at all.

many | TRBJ2-1 | TRBV12-3/TRBV12-4 | ASRGLAGVEQF
- | TRBJ2-3 | TRBV19 | ASSIPSGGSRSTDTQY
few | TRBJ1-1 | TRBV3-1 | ASSQDPRGGTEAF
few | TRBJ2-7 | TRBV6-2/TRBV6-3 | ASSISGTGIDYEQY
many | TRBJ2-1 | TRBV29-1 | SVMYFNEQF
many | TRBJ1-5 | TRBV7-8 | ASSLGQNQPQH
few | TRBJ2-5 | TRBV7-7 | ASSFGTTSQETQY
many | TRBJ1-2 | TRBV6-5 | ASSRVGDYGYT
many | TRBJ2-3 | TRBV20-1 | SAGPLAGGTDTQY
few | TRBJ2-7 | TRBV20-1 | SAFDRVFRDEQY
many | TRBJ2-5 | TRBV28 | ASQDRRGRETQY
many | TRBJ2-2 | TRBV29-1 | SVRDGKTGELF
many | TRBJ2-1 | TRBV20-1 | SASQGASYNEQF
many | TRBJ2-3 | TRBV20-1 | SALKTGDTQY
many | TRBJ2-1 | TRBV5-4 | ASSWKREANTDEQF
- | TRBJ2-2 | TRBV24-1 | ATSSGVTGELF